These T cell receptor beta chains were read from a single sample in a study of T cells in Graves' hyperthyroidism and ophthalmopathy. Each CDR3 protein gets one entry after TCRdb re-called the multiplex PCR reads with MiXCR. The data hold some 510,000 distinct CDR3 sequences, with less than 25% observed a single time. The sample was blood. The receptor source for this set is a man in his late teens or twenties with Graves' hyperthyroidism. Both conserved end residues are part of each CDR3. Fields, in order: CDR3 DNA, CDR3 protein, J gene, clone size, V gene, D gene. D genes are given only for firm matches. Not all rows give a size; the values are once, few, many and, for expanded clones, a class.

DNA: TGCAGTGCAGCAGGGGAGTATAGCAATCAGCCCCAGCATTTT; CDR3: CSAAGEYSNQPQHF; J: TRBJ1-5; size: many; V: TRBV20-1; D: -
DNA: TGTGCCAGCAGGCCCGAGGGGCGGGCCAACGTCCTGACTTTC; CDR3: CASRPEGRANVLTF; J: TRBJ2-6; size: few; V: TRBV12-3/TRBV12-4; D: -
DNA: TGTGCCAGCAGTTACTCCGGGCCCCGTAGCAATCAGCCCCAGCATTTT; CDR3: CASSYSGPRSNQPQHF; J: TRBJ1-5; size: many; V: TRBV6-2/TRBV6-3; D: -
DNA: TGTGCCTGCCTCGGGGGGCGAGGCTACACCTTC; CDR3: CACLGGRGYTF; J: TRBJ1-2; size: many; V: TRBV30; D: -
DNA: TGTGCCAGCAGTTACGCCTACAGGGGGCTGAACACTGAAGCTTTCTTT; CDR3: CASSYAYRGLNTEAFF; J: TRBJ1-1; size: many; V: TRBV6-5; D: TRBD1
DNA: TGTGCCAGCAGTTTGTACAGGGGGATTGGAAACACCATATATTTT; CDR3: CASSLYRGIGNTIYF; J: TRBJ1-3; size: -; V: TRBV28; D: TRBD1
DNA: TGCAGCGTTGAGGGCAGGGAAGCTTTCTTT; CDR3: CSVEGREAFF; J: TRBJ1-1; size: many; V: TRBV29-1; D: -
DNA: TGTGCCAGCATTCCTAGGAGTTTCAATCAGCCCCAGCATTTT; CDR3: CASIPRSFNQPQHF; J: TRBJ1-5; size: -; V: TRBV28; D: -
DNA: TGTGCCAGCAGCCAAGAAGTTCGCGGGGGGGCATACATTCAGTACTTC; CDR3: CASSQEVRGGAYIQYF; J: TRBJ2-4; size: -; V: TRBV4-2; D: TRBD2
DNA: TGTGCCAGCGCTGGACAGGCCGGGGGGCCCCAGCATTTT; CDR3: CASAGQAGGPQHF; J: TRBJ1-5; size: many; V: TRBV2; D: TRBD1
DNA: TGTGCCAGCCGGGACGGATCGAACACTGAAGCTTTCTTT; CDR3: CASRDGSNTEAFF; J: TRBJ1-1; size: many; V: TRBV7-9; D: -
DNA: TGTGCCAGCAGTCCCGGGTTCGGGACTGAAGCTTTCTTT; CDR3: CASSPGFGTEAFF; J: TRBJ1-1; size: many; V: TRBV28; D: -
DNA: TGTGCCAGCAGTGTCCTACCGCTTAGATCGGCTGAAGCTTTCTTT; CDR3: CASSVLPLRSAEAFF; J: TRBJ1-1; size: -; V: TRBV6-1; D: -
DNA: TGCAGCGTTGAACAGGGGTTTTATGGCTACACCTTC; CDR3: CSVEQGFYGYTF; J: TRBJ1-2; size: -; V: TRBV29-1; D: -
DNA: TGTGCCAGCAGCCCAGGGCCAAGCTCCTACGAGCAGTACTTC; CDR3: CASSPGPSSYEQYF; J: TRBJ2-7; size: few; V: TRBV7-3; D: -
DNA: TGTGCCTGGAGTGTTGGGTCCCCGGAGACCCAGTACTTC; CDR3: CAWSVGSPETQYF; J: TRBJ2-5; size: few; V: TRBV30; D: -
DNA: TGCAGTGCTTCCAGGGGCGGAGCGAACACTGAAGCTTTCTTT; CDR3: CSASRGGANTEAFF; J: TRBJ1-1; size: many; V: TRBV20-1; D: -
DNA: TGTGCCAGCAGTTTATGGGCTAGCGGGGGGACCACAGATACGCAGTATTTT; CDR3: CASSLWASGGTTDTQYF; J: TRBJ2-3; size: few; V: TRBV27; D: TRBD2
DNA: TGCAGCGGATTAGCGGGGGGGCCCCCGGATGAGACCCAGTACTTC; CDR3: CSGLAGGPPDETQYF; J: TRBJ2-5; size: many; V: TRBV29-1; D: TRBD2
DNA: TGTGCCAGCAGTTATTTGACCACTACCGGGGAGCTGTTTTTT; CDR3: CASSYLTTTGELFF; J: TRBJ2-2; size: -; V: TRBV6-2/TRBV6-3; D: -
DNA: TGTGCCTGGAGTGTAAGTGACAGGAAAGGCCAGCCCCAGCATTTT; CDR3: CAWSVSDRKGQPQHF; J: TRBJ1-5; size: many; V: TRBV30; D: -
DNA: TGTGCCAGCTCTCGAGGACGGAACCTCTACGAGCAGTACTTC; CDR3: CASSRGRNLYEQYF; J: TRBJ2-7; size: -; V: TRBV6-1; D: -
DNA: TGTGCCAGCAGTTTCTCAGCAGGGGGTACCGGGGAGCTGTTTTTT; CDR3: CASSFSAGGTGELFF; J: TRBJ2-2; size: -; V: TRBV12-3/TRBV12-4; D: TRBD1
DNA: TGCGCCAGCAGCTTGGATCTGGGGGCCTCCTACGAGCAGTACTTC; CDR3: CASSLDLGASYEQYF; J: TRBJ2-7; size: few; V: TRBV5-1; D: -
DNA: TGTGCCTGGAGCTCCGGCCTTTTCAATCAGCCCCAGCATTTT; CDR3: CAWSSGLFNQPQHF; J: TRBJ1-5; size: few; V: TRBV30; D: -
DNA: TGTGCCAGCAGCTTAGCAGGGACAGGGCGTGCAGCTTTCTTT; CDR3: CASSLAGTGRAAFF; J: TRBJ1-1; size: -; V: TRBV11-3; D: TRBD1
DNA: TGTGCCACCATGAGGGGTCGAGAAGCTTTCTTT; CDR3: CATMRGREAFF; J: TRBJ1-1; size: many; V: TRBV24-1; D: -
DNA: TGTGCCAGCAGCTCCACCGGGACCAGCACCGGGGAGCTGTTTTTT; CDR3: CASSSTGTSTGELFF; J: TRBJ2-2; size: few; V: TRBV7-9; D: -
DNA: TGCAGTACCTACTCGCCCGGGACAGGGAATCAGCCCCAGCATTTT; CDR3: CSTYSPGTGNQPQHF; J: TRBJ1-5; size: -; V: TRBV20-1; D: TRBD1
DNA: TGTGCCAGCAGTCCAGGTGGAAGCGGCACCATATATTTT; CDR3: CASSPGGSGTIYF; J: TRBJ1-3; size: -; V: TRBV12-3/TRBV12-4; D: -
DNA: TGTGCCAGCAGTTTTGAGGGGGCCTATGGCTACACCTTC; CDR3: CASSFEGAYGYTF; J: TRBJ1-2; size: many; V: TRBV27; D: TRBD1
DNA: TGCAGTGCTAGGGTTGACAGTCCTAACTATGGCTACACCTTC; CDR3: CSARVDSPNYGYTF; J: TRBJ1-2; size: many; V: TRBV20-1; D: -
DNA: TGTGCCATCAGTGAGTTCACTTACGAGCAGTACTTC; CDR3: CAISEFTYEQYF; J: TRBJ2-7; size: many; V: TRBV10-3; D: -
DNA: TGTGCTAGTGGTTTGAACTCGGGACTAGCGGGGACCGGGGAGCTGTTTTTT; CDR3: CASGLNSGLAGTGELFF; J: TRBJ2-2; size: many; V: TRBV12-5; D: TRBD2
DNA: TGTGCCAGCAGCATACTATCCGGGACGCCCAAGGCTGGGGCCAACGTCCTGACTTTC; CDR3: CASSILSGTPKAGANVLTF; J: TRBJ2-6; size: -; V: TRBV11-2; D: -
DNA: TGTGCCAGCAGTTACAATAATCAGCCCCAGCATTTT; CDR3: CASSYNNQPQHF; J: TRBJ1-5; size: -; V: TRBV12-3/TRBV12-4; D: -
DNA: TGTGCCAGCAGCCCCCGCCAGGAGGGGTACTATGGCTACACCTTC; CDR3: CASSPRQEGYYGYTF; J: TRBJ1-2; size: many; V: TRBV14; D: -
DNA: TGTGCCTGGAGTAAGGAGAGGGACACTGAAGCTTTCTTT; CDR3: CAWSKERDTEAFF; J: TRBJ1-1; size: many; V: TRBV30; D: -
DNA: TGCAGTGCTAGAGGAAACAGGGTCGCGAACACCGGGGAGCTGTTTTTT; CDR3: CSARGNRVANTGELFF; J: TRBJ2-2; size: many; V: TRBV20-1; D: -
DNA: TGTGCCACCAGCCCCCCCAGCAGGGGGTTCTACGAGCAGTACTTC; CDR3: CATSPPSRGFYEQYF; J: TRBJ2-7; size: once; V: TRBV15; D: TRBD1
DNA: TGCAGTGCTGACCAAGAGGCGGGGACAGGGGTCTCCTACGAGCAGTACTTC; CDR3: CSADQEAGTGVSYEQYF; J: TRBJ2-7; size: many; V: TRBV20-1; D: TRBD1
DNA: TGTGCCAGCTCACCGCGGCAGCCCTCTCAAGAGACCCAGTACTTC; CDR3: CASSPRQPSQETQYF; J: TRBJ2-5; size: few; V: TRBV18; D: -
DNA: TGTGCCAGTAGTATTTCCCTGACAGGGCGTAAGGTGAACACTGAAGCTTTCTTT; CDR3: CASSISLTGRKVNTEAFF; J: TRBJ1-1; size: many; V: TRBV19; D: TRBD1
DNA: TGTGCCAGCAGTTTCCGACAGGGGCCCTCTCCGAGATCTGGGGCCAACGTCCTGACTTTC; CDR3: CASSFRQGPSPRSGANVLTF; J: TRBJ2-6; size: many; V: TRBV12-3/TRBV12-4; D: TRBD1
DNA: TGTGCCAGCAGTGAATGGGGACAGGGGAACACTGAAGCTTTCTTT; CDR3: CASSEWGQGNTEAFF; J: TRBJ1-1; size: few; V: TRBV6-1; D: TRBD1
DNA: TGTGCCAGCAGTTTATCTGAGACAAGGGAGACCCAGTACTTC; CDR3: CASSLSETRETQYF; J: TRBJ2-5; size: many; V: TRBV28; D: -
DNA: TGTGCCAGCAGCAACCGGGACACCTTCTCCTACGAGCAGTACTTC; CDR3: CASSNRDTFSYEQYF; J: TRBJ2-7; size: once; V: TRBV3-1; D: -
DNA: TGTGCCAGCTCACCACCGACGGGGGAGAACACTGAAGCTTTCTTT; CDR3: CASSPPTGENTEAFF; J: TRBJ1-1; size: many; V: TRBV18; D: -
DNA: TGTGCCAGCAGTTTAGCGTCCGGGGGTGTTGGGGCCCAGTACTTC; CDR3: CASSLASGGVGAQYF; J: TRBJ2-5; size: -; V: TRBV12-3/TRBV12-4; D: -
DNA: TGTGCCAGCAGCGTTAAAAGGGGTAGTGAAGCTTTCTTT; CDR3: CASSVKRGSEAFF; J: TRBJ1-1; size: many; V: TRBV9; D: -
DNA: TGTGCCAGCAGTTACGTACTAGCGGGAACCAACGAGCAGTACTTC; CDR3: CASSYVLAGTNEQYF; J: TRBJ2-7; size: few; V: TRBV6-5; D: TRBD2
DNA: TGTGCCAGCAGAGTTTTCGAGGAGGGCACCTTC; CDR3: CASRVFEEGTF; J: TRBJ1-2; size: few; V: TRBV2; D: -